A single sample gave rise to the 14 T cell receptor beta chains below, sequenced in a study of read filtering for tumor transcriptome and immune sequencing. The library was built from around 380 ng RNA with molecular barcoded adaptors for alpha/delta and beta/gamma chains. TCRdb independently ran MiXCR on the reads; one entry per CDR3 protein. Of tens of thousands of distinct CDR3 sequences listed, around 13% are singletons. The sequenced sample consisted of a population of CD138-negative cells sorted from bone marrow. The receptor source for this set is a donor at least 40 years old with multiple myeloma.

This clonotype was detected ten times or more. The gene calls are TRBV6-2 or TRBV6-3 and TRBJ2-1; no definite D call. The germline V and J ends were trimmed by 4 bases and 4 bases, with 5 bases remaining between them. The CDR3 spans 12 residues. Germline values: CDR1 MNHEY, CDR2 SVGEGT. The DNA of the CDR3 is TGTGCCAGCAGTTTCCCTTACAATGAGCAGTTCTTC. It codes for CASSFPYNEQFF.

In this sample, this clonotype turned up many times. The CDR3 DNA sequence: TGTGCCAGCAGTGGGACAGGGTGGGGAACTGAAGCTTTCTTT. Its protein product is CASSGTGWGTEAFF. The chain combines TRBV28 with TRBJ1-1, with 9 bases lining up with TRBD1. V trimming: 5 bases; J trimming: 5 bases; junction bases outside the gene matches: 6. CDR1 is MDHEN, CDR2 SYDVKM, per germline. The CDR3 is made up of 14 amino acids.

This clonotype was seen repeatedly, ten times or more. The J gene is TRBJ2-7, the V gene TRBV20-1; D might be TRBD2 (5 bases). V was pared by 1 base and J by 1 base, with 11 bases between. The CDR3 runs 14 residues. The germline V gene encodes CDR1 DFQATT and CDR2 SNEGSKA (reference sequence). CDR3 sequence: CSARGGAASYEQYF. CDR3 in DNA: TGCAGTGCTAGAGGGGGAGCAGCGTCCTACGAGCAGTACTTC.

There are many counts of this clonotype. The rearrangement joins TRBV12-3 or TRBV12-4 to TRBJ1-5; TRBD1 matches at 10 bases. With V trimmed by 6 bases and J by 6 bases, 17 bases remained unmatched. CDR3 length: 18 amino acids. CDR3: CASRKPGQGLNWGQPQHF. The CDR3 nucleotides read TGTGCCAGCAGAAAACCGGGACAGGGGCTCAACTGGGGTCAGCCCCAGCATTTT.

In this sample, this clonotype turned up once. This sequence may be a read error, since a much larger clone differs from it by one base. The gene calls are TRBV6-6 and TRBJ2-3; D unresolved. CDR3 length: 15 amino acids. V dropped 5 bases and J dropped 0 bases, with 12 bases sitting between them. Germline V CDR1 and CDR2: MNHNY, SVGAGI (reference sequence). The CDR3 loop reads CASSHDLGSTDTQYF. CDR3 nucleotides: TGTGCCAGCAGTCATGATCTAGGGAGCACAGATACGCAGTATTTT.

The sample holds a few counts of this clonotype. The rearrangement uses TRBV3-2 and TRBJ1-1. TRBV3-2 is annotated as a pseudogene. There are 15 residues in the CDR3. The CDR3: CASSQGVSPNTEAFF. DNA for the CDR3: TGTGCCAGCAGCCAAGGAGTTAGCCCGAACACTGAAGCTTTCTTT.

This clonotype was seen at least ten times. The rearrangement joins TRBV20-1 to TRBJ2-1; 9 bases agree with TRBD2. The CDR3 is 15 residues long. The germline CDR1 and CDR2 sequences are DFQATT and SNEGSKA (reference sequence). The junction had 11 bases not matched to a gene; V was cut back by 6 bases and J by 5 bases. DNA of the CDR3: TGCAGTGCCGCGGCGGGAGGGGTTCGGCACAATGAGCAGTTCTTC. It translates to CSAAAGGVRHNEQFF.

This clonotype appeared a single time. This may stem from a read error, because a much larger clone lies one nucleotide away. This chain connects TRBV20-1 to TRBJ2-2; 8 bases align to TRBD2. The CDR3 consists of 19 residues. The germline V gene has CDR1 DFQATT and CDR2 SNEGSKA (reference sequence). With 1 base clipped from V and 3 bases from J, the junction kept 16 bases outside the gene matches. CDR3 nucleotides: TGCAGTGCTAGAGTTGGATATGGACTAGCAGGACGGGACACCGGGGAGCTGTTTTTT. Protein: CSARVGYGLAGRDTGELFF.

The chain recombines TRBV7-9 with TRBJ2-7; the D gene is possibly TRBD2 (6 bases). V lost 5 bases and J lost 2, with 13 bases in between. CDR3 length equals 14 residues. CDR1 is SEHNR and CDR2 is FQNEAQ in the germline V gene (reference sequence). The CDR3 DNA is TGTGCCAGCAGCCTGACGGGAGACCCCTACGAGCAGTACTTC. Encoded protein: CASSLTGDPYEQYF.

This clonotype showed up many times. This chain uses TRBV14 with TRBJ2-4, with D maybe TRBD2 (5 bases). The length of the CDR3 is 16 residues. CDR1 and CDR2 (germline): SGHDN, FVKESK. V lost 1 base and J 1 base, leaving 11 bases between the germline ends. The CDR3 protein is CASSQGGGVAKNIQYF. In DNA form, the CDR3 reads TGTGCCAGCAGCCAAGGAGGAGGTGTGGCCAAAAACATTCAGTACTTC.

The table lists this clonotype with many counts. The V gene is TRBV5-1, the J gene TRBJ2-5; either TRBD1 or TRBD2 may fit D (5 bases each). Trimming left V 4 bases short and J 2 bases short, with 15 bases between. Germline V gene lookup returns CDR1 SGHRS and CDR2 YFSETQ. This CDR3 has 15 residues. In DNA, the CDR3 is TGCGCCAGCAGCGCCCCAACGGGGCCGCAAGAGACCCAGTACTTC. Translating it yields CASSAPTGPQETQYF.

This clonotype came up once. The rearrangement joins TRBV24-1 to TRBJ2-2; 9 bases match TRBD2. CDR1 is KGHDR, CDR2 SFDVKD, per germline. Trimming removed 0 bases from V and 3 bases from J; junction bases left unmatched: 13. The length of the CDR3 is 20 residues. CDR3 residues: CATSDLDPGGSSGDTGELFF. DNA of the CDR3: TGTGCCACCAGTGATTTGGACCCAGGAGGGTCTAGCGGGGACACCGGGGAGCTGTTTTTT.

This clonotype came up many times. The CDR3 DNA is TGTGCCAGCAGTGGGGGACTAGCCAAAAACATTCAGTACTTC. Translating it yields CASSGGLAKNIQYF. The rearrangement uses TRBV2 and TRBJ2-4; D might be TRBD2 (6 bases). This CDR3 has 14 amino acids. V was clipped by 4 bases and J by 0 bases, with 7 bases between them. The germline V gene encodes CDR1 SNHLY and CDR2 FYNNEI. Variable domain in full (rest from reference TRBV2 and TRBJ2-4): EPEVTQTPSHQVTQMGQEVILRCVPISNHLYFYWYRQILGQKVEFLVSFYNNEISEKSEIFDDQFSVERPDGSNFTLKIRSTKLEDSAMYFCASSGGLAKNIQYFGAGTRLSVL.

This clonotype was counted many times. The chain recombines TRBV29-1 with TRBJ1-2, with 7 bases lining up with TRBD1. The germline CDR1 and CDR2 sequences are SQVTM and ANQGSEA. The CDR3 contains 13 residues. With V trimmed by 7 bases and J by 1 base, 6 bases remained unmatched. This CDR3 reads CSAGTAGNYGYTF. CDR3 sequence (DNA): TGCAGCGCTGGGACAGCCGGTAACTATGGCTACACCTTC. The full variable domain, in which reference TRBV29-1 and TRBJ1-2 provide the parts outside the CDR3, is SAVISQKPSRDICQRGTSLTIQCQVDSQVTMMFWYRQQPGQSLTLIATANQGSEATYESGFVIDKFPISRPNLTFSTLTVSNMSPEDSSIYLCSAGTAGNYGYTFGSGTRLTVV.